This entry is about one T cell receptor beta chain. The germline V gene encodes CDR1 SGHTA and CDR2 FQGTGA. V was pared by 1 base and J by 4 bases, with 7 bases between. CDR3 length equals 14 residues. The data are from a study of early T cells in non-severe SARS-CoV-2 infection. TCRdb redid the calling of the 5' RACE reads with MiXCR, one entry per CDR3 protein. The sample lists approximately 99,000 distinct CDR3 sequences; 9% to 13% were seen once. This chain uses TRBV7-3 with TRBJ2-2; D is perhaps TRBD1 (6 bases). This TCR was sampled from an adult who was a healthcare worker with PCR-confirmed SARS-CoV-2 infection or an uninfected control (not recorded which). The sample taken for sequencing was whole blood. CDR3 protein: CASSLNRVTGELFF. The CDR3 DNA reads TGTGCCAGCAGCTTAAACAGGGTCACCGGGGAGCTGTTTTTT.